Listed below are T cell receptor beta chains from one sample, sequenced in a study of cytomegalovirus exposure and HLA in healthy donors. Data came from immunoSEQ multiplex PCR; TCRdb stores just in-frame clones and leaves some out. The sample records 160,000 or so clones, about 80% being singletons. Sequencing was done on a sample of PBMCs. The receptor set was obtained from a man aged 25 to 40 in good health and CMV-seronegative. CDR3s leave out the opening cysteine and the closing phenylalanine or tryptophan. Size is omitted from some rows. Given values are once, few, many or a class for expanded clones.

abundance: .
j_gene: TRBJ1-4
v_gene: TRBV7-2
CDR3aa: ASSLSPGEKLF

abundance: .
j_gene: TRBJ1-1
v_gene: TRBV15
CDR3aa: ATSRDGRGTRDEAF

abundance: .
j_gene: TRBJ2-3
v_gene: TRBV6-5
CDR3aa: ASRQVDTQY

abundance: .
j_gene: TRBJ2-2
v_gene: TRBV5-1
CDR3aa: ASGQGINTGELF

abundance: .
j_gene: TRBJ1-1
v_gene: TRBV10-3
CDR3aa: AISESPTGRNTEAF

abundance: .
j_gene: TRBJ1-1
v_gene: TRBV19
CDR3aa: ASSSPRGGFNTEAF

abundance: .
j_gene: TRBJ1-1
v_gene: TRBV27
CDR3aa: ASSLLRTAEAF

abundance: once
j_gene: TRBJ2-1
v_gene: TRBV5-8
CDR3aa: ASRKAGTPYNEQF

abundance: .
j_gene: TRBJ2-5
v_gene: TRBV4-3
CDR3aa: ASSQGGAGGYQETQY

abundance: .
j_gene: TRBJ2-1
v_gene: TRBV5-1
CDR3aa: ASSPTSGIGGAEQF

abundance: .
j_gene: TRBJ2-6
v_gene: TRBV28
CDR3aa: ASTPWGPGSGANVLT

abundance: .
j_gene: TRBJ1-5
v_gene: TRBV2
CDR3aa: ASTPVPNQPQH

abundance: .
j_gene: .
v_gene: TRBV1
CDR3aa: TSSQVPGLAGNEQY

abundance: few
j_gene: TRBJ2-7
v_gene: TRBV6-1
CDR3aa: ASSETASGSHEQY

abundance: .
j_gene: TRBJ2-7
v_gene: TRBV6-5
CDR3aa: ASSYGASYEQY

abundance: .
j_gene: TRBJ1-4
v_gene: TRBV6-5
CDR3aa: ASRGGPTNEKLF

abundance: .
j_gene: TRBJ1-5
v_gene: TRBV7-9
CDR3aa: ASSLEARGWNQPQH

abundance: .
j_gene: TRBJ2-7
v_gene: TRBV7-2
CDR3aa: ASSLYRVSGEQY

abundance: .
j_gene: TRBJ1-2
v_gene: TRBV13
CDR3aa: ASNLGAGYT

abundance: .
j_gene: TRBJ2-2
v_gene: TRBV7-3
CDR3aa: ASSSRGGGTGELF

abundance: .
j_gene: TRBJ1-1
v_gene: TRBV11-2
CDR3aa: ASTSGTEAF

abundance: .
j_gene: TRBJ1-2
v_gene: TRBV30
CDR3aa: AWSGGAHPYGYT

abundance: .
j_gene: TRBJ2-5
v_gene: TRBV5-1
CDR3aa: ASSSGLETQY

abundance: .
j_gene: TRBJ1-6
v_gene: TRBV5-1
CDR3aa: ASSLSTGLNRISYNSPLH

abundance: .
j_gene: TRBJ1-2
v_gene: TRBV4-1
CDR3aa: ASSHSTGTGGYT

abundance: few
j_gene: TRBJ1-4
v_gene: TRBV19
CDR3aa: ASSISHGEGEKLF

abundance: .
j_gene: TRBJ1-2
v_gene: TRBV25-1
CDR3aa: ASRAGTGGYDGYT

abundance: .
j_gene: TRBJ2-7
v_gene: TRBV2
CDR3aa: ASSAPDRGGYEQY

abundance: .
j_gene: TRBJ2-1
v_gene: TRBV27
CDR3aa: ASSWTSGTLQGEQF